What follows is one TCR beta chain and its context. Its specificity is unknown. Isolating PBMCs gave at least 6 million of these cells per sample. The CDR3 contains 13 residues. Between the trimmed V and J ends, which lost 5 bases and 4 bases, there was a span of 15 bases. Germline CDR1 reads DFQATT; CDR2 reads SNEGSKA (reference sequence). It was with a sample-barcoded 5' primer and a J-beta primer mix that a second PCR of roughly 7 to 12 cycles was run. The template-switch adaptor, which had 12 random nucleotides, put a tag on each cDNA molecule. No fewer than 2.5 million CDR3-containing paired-end reads came from each sample. TCRdb re-analysed the 5' RACE reads in MiXCR, keeping a single row per CDR3 protein. The table records 950,000 to 1,200,000 distinct CDR3 sequences, 30% to 40% of them present only once. This record belongs to a study of blood T cells in healthy people across ages. The study, taken as a whole, reports: Diversity of TCR beta per million T cells declined in a roughly linear way with age.

The chain joins TRBV20-1 to TRBJ2-7, with D possibly being TRBD2 (5 bases). Sequenced: blood. The receptor's source is a man aged 18 to 35 in good health. CDR3 sequence (DNA): TGCAGTGCTTGCACGGAGGAACCTTACGAGCAGTACTTC. Its translation: CSACTEEPYEQYF.